Listed below are T cell receptor beta chains from one sample, sequenced in a study of shared T cell receptors in the human thymus. Assay used: immunoSEQ multiplex PCR; TCRdb lists only in-frame clones, some missing. The table has over 450,000 clones, 78% seen once. This sample was shared with a second study, whose subject was human thymus T cells.

Sequenced: thymocytes. The source of these receptors is a boy in the first two years of life with a congenital heart defect. CDR3s include the opening cysteine and the closing phenylalanine or tryptophan. The D gene is left open where the match is weak. Clone size is given for some rows only: seen once, a few or many times, or a class if the clone is expanded.

cdr3_nt: TGCGCCAGCAGAGGCAGGAGGGTGGGCGAGCAGTACTTC
cdr3_aa: CASRGRRVGEQYF
j_call: TRBJ2-7
v_call: TRBV5-1
clone_size: -
d_call: -

cdr3_nt: TGTGCCAGCAGGGAGGGCCCGGCGGGAGAGACCCAGTACTTC
cdr3_aa: CASREGPAGETQYF
j_call: TRBJ2-5
v_call: TRBV5-4
clone_size: -
d_call: -

cdr3_nt: TGCGCCAGCAGCCAAGATGGGTCGGGGGATGATAACTTGAATGAGCAGTTCTTC
cdr3_aa: CASSQDGSGDDNLNEQFF
j_call: TRBJ2-1
v_call: TRBV4-3
clone_size: -
d_call: -

cdr3_nt: TGTGCCAGCTCACCAGGGGCACCTCAAGAGACCCAGTACTTC
cdr3_aa: CASSPGAPQETQYF
j_call: TRBJ2-5
v_call: TRBV18
clone_size: -
d_call: -

cdr3_nt: TGTGCCAGCAGTGTTGGGGGGAGGACAGATACGCAGTATTTT
cdr3_aa: CASSVGGRTDTQYF
j_call: TRBJ2-3
v_call: TRBV6-4
clone_size: -
d_call: -

cdr3_nt: TGTGCCAGCAGTGATTCCCTGGAGACTAGCGGATTCAGATTTTACAATGAGCAGTTCTTC
cdr3_aa: CASSDSLETSGFRFYNEQFF
j_call: TRBJ2-1
v_call: TRBV2
clone_size: few
d_call: TRBD2

cdr3_nt: TGTGCCTGGAGTATCCCAGGGGACCCCTATAGCAATCAGCCCCAGCATTTT
cdr3_aa: CAWSIPGDPYSNQPQHF
j_call: TRBJ1-5
v_call: TRBV30
clone_size: -
d_call: -

cdr3_nt: TGTGCCTGGAGTCGCCCACAGAGGGAGTGGCAGTACTTC
cdr3_aa: CAWSRPQREWQYF
j_call: TRBJ2-7
v_call: TRBV30
clone_size: few
d_call: -

cdr3_nt: TGTGCCAGCAGCCTCCCCCACCAGGGGGCTAACTATGGCTACACCTTC
cdr3_aa: CASSLPHQGANYGYTF
j_call: TRBJ1-2
v_call: TRBV28
clone_size: -
d_call: TRBD1

cdr3_nt: TGTGCCAGCAGCTGGAATCCGGGACTAGCGGGAGTGGGGGAGCAGTACTTC
cdr3_aa: CASSWNPGLAGVGEQYF
j_call: TRBJ2-7
v_call: TRBV5-8
clone_size: -
d_call: TRBD2

cdr3_nt: TGTGCCAGCAATGACTTTTCCTACAATGAGCAGTTCTTC
cdr3_aa: CASNDFSYNEQFF
j_call: TRBJ2-1
v_call: TRBV25-1
clone_size: few
d_call: -

cdr3_nt: TGTGCCAGCAGCCAATGGGGGCAGGGGGCCAACTACAATGAGCAGTTCTTC
cdr3_aa: CASSQWGQGANYNEQFF
j_call: TRBJ2-1
v_call: TRBV16
clone_size: -
d_call: TRBD1

cdr3_nt: TGCGCCAGCAGCTCATCGCCGGGACAGGGAGGGGGCGAAGCTTTCTTT
cdr3_aa: CASSSSPGQGGGEAFF
j_call: TRBJ1-1
v_call: TRBV5-1
clone_size: -
d_call: TRBD1

cdr3_nt: TGTGCCAGCAGCGTATCCCCCTCCGGGACAGGGGGACTAGCGAGGGATACGCAGTATTTT
cdr3_aa: CASSVSPSGTGGLARDTQYF
j_call: TRBJ2-3
v_call: TRBV9
clone_size: -
d_call: -

cdr3_nt: TGCGCCAGCAGTGCGAGGACAGGGATGGGCTCTTACACCTTC
cdr3_aa: CASSARTGMGSYTF
j_call: TRBJ1-2
v_call: TRBV10-2
clone_size: -
d_call: TRBD1

cdr3_nt: TGTGCCAGCAGCCAAGCTCCCCTGGCGGGGCAAAACTACGAGCAGTACTTC
cdr3_aa: CASSQAPLAGQNYEQYF
j_call: TRBJ2-7
v_call: TRBV4-2
clone_size: -
d_call: -

cdr3_nt: TGCGCCAGCAGCTTGGAGGGGGGGGAAGCTTTCTTT
cdr3_aa: CASSLEGGEAFF
j_call: TRBJ1-1
v_call: TRBV5-1
clone_size: -
d_call: -

cdr3_nt: TGTGCCAGCAGTTACAGGGGTGGGCAGTACTTC
cdr3_aa: CASSYRGGQYF
j_call: TRBJ2-7
v_call: TRBV6-5
clone_size: -
d_call: -

cdr3_nt: TGTGCCAGCACATTGAACTGCTCTCAAGAGACCCAGTACTTC
cdr3_aa: CASTLNCSQETQYF
j_call: TRBJ2-5
v_call: TRBV5-4
clone_size: -
d_call: -

cdr3_nt: TGTGCCAGCAGCCCTCCTGGGACTAGGACCCATGAGCAGTTCTTC
cdr3_aa: CASSPPGTRTHEQFF
j_call: TRBJ2-1
v_call: TRBV6-5
clone_size: -
d_call: TRBD2

cdr3_nt: TGTGCCGGGACTAGCGGAGCCTACTCCTACGAGCAGTACTTC
cdr3_aa: CAGTSGAYSYEQYF
j_call: TRBJ2-7
v_call: TRBV30
clone_size: -
d_call: TRBD2

cdr3_nt: TGTGCCAGCAGTCCTCCAGACGACAGGGACACCTACGAGCAGTACTTC
cdr3_aa: CASSPPDDRDTYEQYF
j_call: TRBJ2-7
v_call: TRBV6-4
clone_size: -
d_call: TRBD1

cdr3_nt: TGCGCCAGCAGACCAAGGGGACTACGGACCGAGCAGTACTTC
cdr3_aa: CASRPRGLRTEQYF
j_call: TRBJ2-7
v_call: TRBV10-1
clone_size: -
d_call: TRBD2

cdr3_nt: TGTGCCAGCAGTCCCGCAGGCTGGACAGGGGACGGGGAGACCCAGTACTTC
cdr3_aa: CASSPAGWTGDGETQYF
j_call: TRBJ2-5
v_call: TRBV28
clone_size: -
d_call: TRBD1

cdr3_nt: TGTGCCAGCAGTTTATACGCGGGAGATAATGAGCAGTTCTTC
cdr3_aa: CASSLYAGDNEQFF
j_call: TRBJ2-1
v_call: TRBV27
clone_size: -
d_call: TRBD2

cdr3_nt: TGTGCCACCCTATCGACTGGAAACACCATATATTTT
cdr3_aa: CATLSTGNTIYF
j_call: TRBJ1-3
v_call: TRBV25-1
clone_size: -
d_call: -

cdr3_nt: TGTGCCAGCAGTTTTGCTCTCTCGGGAGGCCAAGAGACCCAGTACTTC
cdr3_aa: CASSFALSGGQETQYF
j_call: TRBJ2-5
v_call: TRBV28
clone_size: -
d_call: TRBD2

cdr3_nt: TGCGCCAGCAGCGTAGGATCCGGGACTAGGCACACAGATACGCAGTATTTT
cdr3_aa: CASSVGSGTRHTDTQYF
j_call: TRBJ2-3
v_call: TRBV5-1
clone_size: -
d_call: TRBD2

cdr3_nt: TGCGCCAGCAGCTTGGGACAACAGGACCTATCTTATGGCTACACCTTC
cdr3_aa: CASSLGQQDLSYGYTF
j_call: TRBJ1-2
v_call: TRBV5-1
clone_size: once
d_call: -

cdr3_nt: TGTGCCAGCAGCGTCCGGGACAGGGGTCAGGAGACCCAGTACTTC
cdr3_aa: CASSVRDRGQETQYF
j_call: TRBJ2-5
v_call: TRBV9
clone_size: -
d_call: TRBD1

cdr3_nt: TGTGCCACAGACCTGGACTTGAGGACCAAAAACATTCAGTACTTC
cdr3_aa: CATDLDLRTKNIQYF
j_call: TRBJ2-4
v_call: TRBV15
clone_size: -
d_call: -

cdr3_nt: TGTGCCAGCAGTTCCCCGACAGGGTATGGCTACACCTTC
cdr3_aa: CASSSPTGYGYTF
j_call: TRBJ1-2
v_call: TRBV27
clone_size: -
d_call: TRBD1

cdr3_nt: TGTGCCAGCAGCCGAACAGGGGAGAACACTGAAGCTTTCTTT
cdr3_aa: CASSRTGENTEAFF
j_call: TRBJ1-1
v_call: TRBV14
clone_size: -
d_call: TRBD1

cdr3_nt: TGTGCCAGCAGCGTCGGGACAGGGAACTCTGGAAACACCATATATTTT
cdr3_aa: CASSVGTGNSGNTIYF
j_call: TRBJ1-3
v_call: TRBV9
clone_size: -
d_call: TRBD1

cdr3_nt: TGTGCCAGCAGTGAGAACAGGTTACTCTCCTACAATGAGCAGTTCTTC
cdr3_aa: CASSENRLLSYNEQFF
j_call: TRBJ2-1
v_call: TRBV6-1
clone_size: once
d_call: -

cdr3_nt: TGTGCCAGCAGAAGGCGGGACTCCTACGAGCAGTACTTC
cdr3_aa: CASRRRDSYEQYF
j_call: TRBJ2-7
v_call: TRBV7-9
clone_size: few
d_call: -

cdr3_nt: TGTGCCAGCAGCCAAGATAATAGTCGGAACATTCAGTACTTC
cdr3_aa: CASSQDNSRNIQYF
j_call: TRBJ2-4
v_call: TRBV4-2
clone_size: -
d_call: -

cdr3_nt: TGTGCCAGCAGCTCAGGGGCCCATGAGCAGTTCTTC
cdr3_aa: CASSSGAHEQFF
j_call: TRBJ2-1
v_call: TRBV2
clone_size: -
d_call: -

cdr3_nt: TGTGCCAGCAGCTTAGTCGGGTCGGAGGAAAAACTGTTTTTT
cdr3_aa: CASSLVGSEEKLFF
j_call: TRBJ1-4
v_call: TRBV7-2
clone_size: -
d_call: -

cdr3_nt: TGTGCCAGCAGGCTTGGGACAGCGAACACTGAAGCTTTCTTT
cdr3_aa: CASRLGTANTEAFF
j_call: TRBJ1-1
v_call: TRBV27
clone_size: -
d_call: TRBD1

cdr3_nt: TGTGCCAGCAGGGCAGGACTAGCGCGAGTCCCAGATACGCAGTATTTT
cdr3_aa: CASRAGLARVPDTQYF
j_call: TRBJ2-3
v_call: TRBV6-6
clone_size: -
d_call: TRBD2

cdr3_nt: TGTGCCAGCAGCCCCGTCACGACTAGCGGGAGGAATGAGCAGTTCTTC
cdr3_aa: CASSPVTTSGRNEQFF
j_call: TRBJ2-1
v_call: TRBV4-2
clone_size: once
d_call: TRBD2

cdr3_nt: TGTGCCAGCAGCTTCGGGGTTGGGAACACCATATATTTT
cdr3_aa: CASSFGVGNTIYF
j_call: TRBJ1-3
v_call: TRBV5-6
clone_size: -
d_call: -